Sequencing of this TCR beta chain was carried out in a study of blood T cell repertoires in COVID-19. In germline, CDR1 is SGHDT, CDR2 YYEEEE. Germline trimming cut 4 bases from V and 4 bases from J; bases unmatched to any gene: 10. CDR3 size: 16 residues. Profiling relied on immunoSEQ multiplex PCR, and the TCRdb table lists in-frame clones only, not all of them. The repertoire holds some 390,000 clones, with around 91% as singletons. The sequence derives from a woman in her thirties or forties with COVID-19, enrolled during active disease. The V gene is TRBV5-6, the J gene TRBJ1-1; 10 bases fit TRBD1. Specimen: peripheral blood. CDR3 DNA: TGTGCCAGCAGCCCTGGGACAGGGGCCAGGGGCACTGAAGCTTTCTTT. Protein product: CASSPGTGARGTEAFF.